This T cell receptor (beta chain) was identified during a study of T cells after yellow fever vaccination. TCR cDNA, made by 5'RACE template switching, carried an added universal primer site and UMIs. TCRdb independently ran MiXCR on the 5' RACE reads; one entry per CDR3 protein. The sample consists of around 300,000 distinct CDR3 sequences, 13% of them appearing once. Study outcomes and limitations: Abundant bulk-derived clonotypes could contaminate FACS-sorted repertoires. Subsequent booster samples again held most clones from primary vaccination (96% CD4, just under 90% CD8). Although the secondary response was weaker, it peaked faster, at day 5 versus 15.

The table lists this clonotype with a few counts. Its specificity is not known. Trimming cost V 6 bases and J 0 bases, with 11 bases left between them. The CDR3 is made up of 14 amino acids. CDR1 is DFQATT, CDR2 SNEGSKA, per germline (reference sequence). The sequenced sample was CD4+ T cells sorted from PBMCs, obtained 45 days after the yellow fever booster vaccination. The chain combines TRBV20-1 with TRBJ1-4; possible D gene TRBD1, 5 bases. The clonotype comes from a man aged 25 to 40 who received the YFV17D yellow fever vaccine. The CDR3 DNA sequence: TGCAGTGCACCAGACAGTGCAACTAATGAAAAACTGTTTTTT. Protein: CSAPDSATNEKLFF.